The 27 T cell receptor beta chains below all came from one sample that was sequenced in a study of shared clonotypes between healthy human individuals (dated by TCRdb to between 2020 and 2021). Library preparation used the immunoSEQ multiplex PCR assay. TCRdb's version of the immuneACCESS table is confined to in-frame rearrangements and falls short of the full clone set. An unresolved V gene accounts for under half of the shortfall where checked; the remainder is of unknown origin. In this sample the table shows hundreds of thousands of clones, around 78% of which occur a single time. The ten largest clones capture around 12% of the sample. The sequencing sample was made of PBMCs. The receptors come from a woman aged 40 to 50 in good health. Some clones in this sample may be carry-over from other donors' samples.

This clone was detected only once. V gene TRBV11-2 combines with J gene TRBJ2-3; no clear D gene. With 5 bases removed from V and 5 bases from J, the gap between germline ends came to 8 bases. The germline V gene encodes CDR1 SGHAT and CDR2 FQNNGV. The CDR3 sequence is 12 residues long. The CDR3 protein is CASSQIEDTQYF. CDR3 DNA: TGTGCCAGCAGCCAGATTGAAGATACGCAGTATTTT. The full variable domain, rest sourced from reference TRBV11-2 and TRBJ2-3, is EAGVAQSPRYKIIEKRQSVAFWCNPISGHATLYWYQQILGQGPKLLIQFQNNGVVDDSQLPKDRFSAERLKGVDSTLKIQPAKLEDSAVYLCASSQIEDTQYFGPGTRLTVL.

This clone appeared many times. Other DNA sequences from this sample encode an identical CDR3 as well. This chain joins TRBV19 and TRBJ1-5; D not certain. The CDR3 runs 12 residues. CDR1 is LNHDA and CDR2 is SQIVND in the germline V gene (reference sequence). V lost 3 bases and J 5 bases, leaving 5 bases between the germline ends. CDR3 sequence: CASSIGDQPQHF. The CDR3 DNA reads TGTGCCAGTAGTATCGGTGATCAGCCCCAGCATTTT.

Points on this clone: The same CDR3 can be traced to other DNA sequences in this sample. The rearrangement joins TRBV29-1 to TRBJ2-7; 13 bases align to TRBD2. The CDR3 loop spans 14 amino acids. With 4 bases clipped from V and 2 bases from J, the junction kept 2 bases outside the gene matches. Germline CDR1 and CDR2: SQVTM and ANQGSEA. CDR3 in DNA: TGCAGCGTTGGACTAGCGGGAGGACCCTACGAGCAGTACTTC. Its translation: CSVGLAGGPYEQYF.

This chain links TRBV5-1 with TRBJ2-5; D may be TRBD1 or TRBD2 (5 bases each). This CDR3 spans 15 amino acids. V dropped 0 bases and J dropped 4 bases, with 13 bases sitting between them. Germline assignment: CDR1 SGHRS and CDR2 YFSETQ. The CDR3 loop reads CASSLGEGRVETQYF. Written as DNA, the CDR3 is TGCGCCAGCAGCTTGGGTGAGGGACGGGTAGAGACCCAGTACTTC.

The chain couples TRBV9 to TRBJ1-6; D remains unclear. V lost 1 base to trimming and J lost 10 bases, with 9 bases between them. The germline V gene has CDR1 SGDLS and CDR2 YYNGEE. The CDR3 has 13 amino acids. The CDR3 loop is CASSVKEGSPLHF. Here the CDR3 DNA reads TGTGCCAGCAGCGTAAAGGAAGGGTCACCCCTCCACTTT.

The chain employs TRBV4-1 and TRBJ1-2, with D possibly TRBD1 on 5 matching bases. Trimming took 0 bases from V and 5 from J, leaving 13 bases between them. CDR1 is MGHRA and CDR2 is YSYEKL in the germline V gene. This CDR3 contains 15 residues. The CDR3 is CASSQDSQGGYGYTF. Here the CDR3 DNA reads TGCGCCAGCAGCCAAGATTCGCAGGGAGGGTATGGCTACACCTTC.

The J gene is TRBJ2-7, the V gene TRBV7-8; D ambiguous. Trimming pared 2 bases from V and 5 bases from J, leaving 16 bases between. The germline V gene has CDR1 SGHVS and CDR2 FQNEAQ. This CDR3 has 15 residues. In DNA form, the CDR3 reads TGTGCCAGCAGCTTATCGATTCAGACCAGCGACGAGCAGTACTTC. Translating gives CASSLSIQTSDEQYF. Supplemented by reference TRBV7-8 and TRBJ2-7, the full variable domain reads GAGVSQSPRYKVAKRGQDVALRCDPISGHVSLFWYQQALGQGPEFLTYFQNEAQLDKSGLPSDRFFAERPEGSVSTLKIQRTQQEDSAVYLCASSLSIQTSDEQYFGPGTRLTVT.

This chain uses TRBV5-1 with TRBJ1-2; D uncertain. With 0 bases removed from V and 4 bases from J, the gap between germline ends came to 16 bases. The CDR3 has 16 amino acids. Germline lookup yields CDR1 SGHRS and CDR2 YFSETQ. CDR3 in DNA: TGCGCCAGCAGCTTGGGGCAGCACCAGGCTGGCTATGGCTACACCTTC. This gives the protein CASSLGQHQAGYGYTF. Full variable domain (missing parts from reference TRBV5-1 and TRBJ1-2): KAGVTQTPRYLIKTRGQQVTLSCSPISGHRSVSWYQQTPGQGLQFLFEYFSETQRNKGNFPGRFSGRQFSNSRSEMNVSTLELGDSALYLCASSLGQHQAGYGYTFGSGTRLTVV.

The V call is TRBV25-1, the J call TRBJ2-1, with a weak D call TRBD2 (6 bases). Germline V gene data show CDR1 as MGHDK and CDR2 as SYGVNS. This CDR3 spans 16 amino acids. V was trimmed by 8 bases and J by 3 bases, leaving 20 bases between them. This CDR3 reads CASSHIRRGIYNEQFF. CDR3 sequence (DNA): TGTGCCAGCTCTCACATAAGGCGCGGGATCTACAATGAGCAGTTCTTC. Full variable domain (outside the CDR3, taken from reference TRBV25-1 and TRBJ2-1): EADIYQTPRYLVIGTGKKITLECSQTMGHDKMYWYQQDPGMELHLIHYSYGVNSTEKGDLSSESTVSRIRTEHFPLTLESARPSHTSQYLCASSHIRRGIYNEQFFGPGTRLTVL.

This chain joins TRBV27 and TRBJ2-7, with D possibly called TRBD1 or TRBD2 (5 bases each). V was trimmed by 7 bases and J by 3 bases, leaving 22 bases between them. This CDR3 comprises 16 residues. Germline CDR1 is MNHEY and CDR2 is SMNVEV (reference sequence). The chain's CDR3 is CASIEGILGRYYEQYF. CDR3 sequence (DNA): TGTGCCAGCATTGAGGGGATTCTCGGTCGGTACTACGAGCAGTACTTC.

V is TRBV2 and J is TRBJ2-6; 9 bases map to TRBD1. Germline assignment: CDR1 SNHLY and CDR2 FYNNEI. V trimming: 8 bases; J trimming: 2 bases; junction bases outside the gene matches: 7. The CDR3 sequence is 16 residues long. The CDR3 protein is CASYPGTGTGANVLTF. The DNA of the CDR3 is TGTGCCAGCTATCCCGGGACAGGGACTGGGGCCAACGTCCTGACTTTC.

The table lists this clone with a few counts. The gene calls are TRBV28 and TRBJ1-1; D is unclear. Germline CDR1 and CDR2: MDHEN and SYDVKM. V was pared by 6 bases and J by 0 bases, with 8 bases between. The CDR3 loop spans 13 amino acids. CDR3 in amino acids: CASRGNLNTEAFF. DNA of the CDR3: TGTGCCAGCAGAGGCAATTTGAACACTGAAGCTTTCTTT.

Notes on this clone: Given a far larger clone just one base away, this is likely a sequencing read error. This rearrangement joins TRBV30 to TRBJ1-5; D is ambiguous. The length of the CDR3 is 13 residues. The germline V gene encodes CDR1 GTSNPN and CDR2 SVGIG (reference sequence). CDR3 in amino acids: CAWSVQSNQPRHF. The CDR3 coding sequence is TGTGCCTGGAGTGTACAGAGCAATCAGCCCCGGCATTTT.

The chain joins TRBV7-9 to TRBJ1-3, with D unresolved. Germline V gene data show CDR1 as SEHNR and CDR2 as FQNEAQ (reference sequence). The V end was cut by 1 base, the J end by 6 bases, with 4 bases between. The CDR3 length is 12 residues. This chain's CDR3 is CASSLETNTIYF. The CDR3 DNA reads as TGTGCCAGCAGCTTAGAGACAAACACCATATATTTT.

The chain couples TRBV4-1 to TRBJ1-2, with no clear D. Germline assignment: CDR1 MGHRA and CDR2 YSYEKL. V was cut by 0 bases and J by 8 bases, with 25 bases left in between. The CDR3 sequence is 18 residues long. Written as DNA, the CDR3 is TGCGCCAGCAGCCAAGATAGTGGGGAAGCCCGAGTGGACTTCGGCTACACCTTC. It encodes CASSQDSGEARVDFGYTF.

The CDR3 DNA sequence: TGCGCCAGCAGCTTCACCGGGACCCGAAGATACAATGAGCAGTTCTTC. As protein: CASSFTGTRRYNEQFF. The rearrangement joins TRBV5-1 to TRBJ2-1, with D perhaps matching TRBD1 or TRBD2 (5 bases each). The CDR3 is 16 residues long. Per the germline V gene, CDR1 is SGHRS and CDR2 is YFSETQ. Trimming took 2 bases from V and 4 from J, leaving 16 bases between them.

V usage is TRBV28 and J usage is TRBJ1-4; TRBD1 agrees at 8 bases. With V trimmed by 5 bases and J by 5 bases, 4 bases remained unmatched. Germline CDR1 is MDHEN and CDR2 is SYDVKM. The CDR3 is made up of 14 amino acids. The CDR3 region has the DNA TGTGCCAGCAGTAAACGGACAGGGAATGAAAAACTGTTTTTT. Translation gives CASSKRTGNEKLFF. Based on the CDR3 plus reference TRBV28 and TRBJ1-4, the full variable domain is DVKVTQSSRYLVKRTGEKVFLECVQDMDHENMFWYRQDPGLGLRLIYFSYDVKMKEKGDIPEGYSVSREKKERFSLILESASTNQTSMYLCASSKRTGNEKLFFGSGTQLSVL.

The chain carries TRBV5-1 and TRBJ2-2, with 8 bases aligning to TRBD1. This CDR3 spans 13 amino acids. CDR1 SGHRS and CDR2 YFSETQ come from the germline V gene. The J segment lost 4 bases and the V segment lost 7 bases, leaving 3 bases of the junction unmatched. CDR3 nucleotide sequence: TGCGCCAGCGGACAGGGCGGCACCGGGGAGCTGTTTTTT. Protein sequence: CASGQGGTGELFF.

The chain couples TRBV30 to TRBJ2-1; 11 bases are shared with TRBD1. Germline V gene sequence: CDR1 GTSNPN, CDR2 SVGIG (reference sequence). The CDR3 extends over 13 amino acids. The CDR3 sequence: CAWDRGRDNEQFF. The CDR3 nucleotides are TGTGCATGGGACAGGGGGAGGGACAATGAGCAGTTCTTC. Full variable domain (rest looked up from reference TRBV30 and TRBJ2-1): SQTIHQWPATLVQPVGSPLSLECTVEGTSNPNLYWYRQAAGRGLQLLFYSVGIGQISSEVPQNLSASRPQDRQFILSSKKLLLSDSGFYLCAWDRGRDNEQFFGPGTRLTVL.

The rearrangement joins TRBV28 to TRBJ1-5; the D gene is possibly TRBD1 (6 bases). Germline loops: CDR1 MDHEN, CDR2 SYDVKM. The CDR3 contains 19 residues. V was pared by 5 bases and J by 3 bases, with 26 bases between. The CDR3 DNA reads TGTGCCAGCAGTCCTCTTCAACGACAGGACTATTATCCCAATCAGCCCCAGCATTTT. It yields the protein CASSPLQRQDYYPNQPQHF.

This clone was picked up a small number of times. The V and J genes are TRBV2 and TRBJ1-2; the D gene is possibly TRBD1 (5 bases). Germline V gene lookup returns CDR1 SNHLY and CDR2 FYNNEI. Between the trimmed V and J ends, which lost 1 base and 4 bases, there was a span of 7 bases. The CDR3 is 13 residues long. The CDR3 loop is CASSEVRVYGYTF. CDR3 DNA sequence: TGTGCCAGCAGTGAAGTCAGGGTCTATGGCTACACCTTC.

The chain uses TRBV19 and TRBJ2-5; D perhaps matches TRBD2 (6 bases). Germline V gene lookup returns CDR1 LNHDA and CDR2 SQIVND (reference sequence). V shed 8 bases and J shed 1 base, with 8 bases lying between them. The CDR3 consists of 12 residues. The CDR3 reads CASLGGQETQYF. In DNA form, the CDR3 reads TGTGCCAGTTTGGGGGGCCAAGAGACCCAGTACTTC.

The V gene is TRBV28, the J gene TRBJ1-5; tentatively, D is TRBD1 (6 bases). Germline-derived CDR1 and CDR2 are MDHEN and SYDVKM. Trimming cost V 3 bases and J 5 bases, with 11 bases left between them. This CDR3 has 14 amino acids. CDR3 region: CASSFGGTDQPQHF. The CDR3 region has the DNA TGTGCCAGCAGTTTTGGGGGCACGGATCAGCCCCAGCATTTT.

The sample holds a few counts of this clone. The CDR3 DNA reads as TGTGCCAGCAGTGACCGGGACTCCTACGCGAACACCGGGGAGCTGTTTTTT. Amino acids: CASSDRDSYANTGELFF. The rearrangement joins TRBV2 to TRBJ2-2; possibly TRBD2 for D (6 bases). Germline V lookup: CDR1 SNHLY, CDR2 FYNNEI. V gave up 3 bases and J gave up 0 bases, with 14 bases separating them. CDR3 length: 17 residues.

The sample holds many counts of this clone. The V gene is TRBV25-1, the J gene TRBJ2-7; no clear D gene. The CDR3 length is 15 residues. Germline V CDR1 and CDR2: MGHDK, SYGVNS. Trimming stripped 2 bases from V and 2 bases from J, with 13 bases between. The CDR3 coding sequence is TGTGCCAGCAGTGAAGAGGAAGAGGCGACCTACGAGCAGTACTTC. Translated, it gives CASSEEEEATYEQYF.

This clone was recorded only once. The V and J genes are TRBV7-8 and TRBJ2-1, with unresolved D. The V end lost 5 bases, the J end lost 7 bases, and 12 bases lay between the germline ends. CDR3 length: 13 amino acids. CDR1 SGHVS and CDR2 FQNEAQ come from the germline V gene. The CDR3 here is CASSPSIGNEQFF. CDR3 in DNA: TGTGCCAGCAGCCCCTCAATTGGGAATGAGCAGTTCTTC.

The chain recombines TRBV29-1 with TRBJ2-7, with 11 bases identical to TRBD1. CDR3 length equals 15 residues. V shed 2 bases, J shed 2 bases, and the junction held 5 bases outside the gene matches. Germline values: CDR1 SQVTM, CDR2 ANQGSEA. Here the CDR3 reads CSVESGGQGAYEQYF. CDR3 nucleotide sequence: TGCAGCGTTGAAAGCGGGGGACAGGGGGCCTACGAGCAGTACTTC.